A single sample is the source of the 27 T cell receptor beta chains below, sequenced in a study of OX40 agonist ivuxolimab in advanced cancers. Data came from immunoSEQ multiplex PCR; TCRdb stores just in-frame clones and leaves some out. Here the sample spans 100,000 or so clones, 70% to 90% being singletons. This sample comprised CD4+ or CD8+ T cells sorted from blood, obtained in a trial of the OX40 agonist ivuxolimab. The receptors originated from an adult with an advanced solid tumor such as melanoma, head and neck, liver or kidney cancer.

With regard to this clone: An end of the junction does not agree with germline; a read error may underlie this. This chain joins TRBV29-1 and TRBJ2-2; 8 bases align to TRBD1. Germline V lookup: CDR1 SQVTM, CDR2 ANQGSEA. This CDR3 is built from 12 residues. CDR3 nucleotides: TGCAGCGCTGAACAGGGGGCCGGGGAGCTGTTTTTT. It encodes CSAEQGAGELFF.

The genes are TRBV4-2 and TRBJ2-3, with unresolved D. The germline gives CDR1 LGHNA, CDR2 YNFKEQ. This CDR3 is built from 13 residues. V lost 1 base and J 5 bases, leaving 7 bases between the germline ends. The CDR3 DNA is TGTGCCAGCAGCCAAGGTTGGGGAGATACGCAGTATTTT. This translates into CASSQGWGDTQYF.

The rearrangement links TRBV7-2 to TRBJ1-1, with TRBD1 as a possible D gene (5 bases). V lost 1 base and J 8 bases, leaving 17 bases between the germline ends. Germline lookup yields CDR1 SGHTA and CDR2 FQGNSA. CDR3 size: 15 residues. The CDR3 DNA sequence: TGTGCCAGCAGCTTAGGGGGGACGGTGGCTAAGGAAGCTTTCTTT. It encodes CASSLGGTVAKEAFF.

V is TRBV7-9 and J is TRBJ1-1, with TRBD1 as a possible D gene (5 bases). CDR1 and CDR2 from the germline V gene are SEHNR and FQNEAQ (reference sequence). This CDR3 region has 14 residues. The germline V and J ends were trimmed by 3 bases and 4 bases, with 12 bases remaining between them. The CDR3 is CASSLGVGGTEAFF. The CDR3 region has the DNA TGTGCCAGCAGCTTGGGAGTCGGGGGCACTGAAGCTTTCTTT.

This sequence joins TRBV5-1 and TRBJ2-1; D gene ambiguous. Germline lookup yields CDR1 SGHRS and CDR2 YFSETQ. V dropped 5 bases and J dropped 0 bases, with 9 bases sitting between them. This CDR3 spans 14 amino acids. The CDR3 DNA reads TGCGCCAGCAGAGTGACCAGCTCCTACAATGAGCAGTTCTTC. This sequence encodes CASRVTSSYNEQFF.

The CDR3 protein is CASSSHRDRGHEQYF. The CDR3 DNA reads TGTGCCAGCAGCTCCCATAGGGACAGGGGCCACGAGCAGTACTTC. The chain recombines TRBV7-8 with TRBJ2-7; 10 nucleotides match TRBD1. The CDR3 is made up of 15 amino acids. J gave up 5 bases and V 4 bases, and 8 bases lay outside the gene matches. CDR1 is SGHVS, CDR2 FQNEAQ, per germline. Full variable domain (rest looked up from reference TRBV7-8 and TRBJ2-7): GAGVSQSPRYKVAKRGQDVALRCDPISGHVSLFWYQQALGQGPEFLTYFQNEAQLDKSGLPSDRFFAERPEGSVSTLKIQRTQQEDSAVYLCASSSHRDRGHEQYFGPGTRLTVT.

This clone was picked up one time. The chain employs TRBV18 and TRBJ1-3; weak D call: TRBD1 (5 bases). V gave up 6 bases and J gave up 3 bases, with 18 bases separating them. The V gene's germline CDR1 is KGHSH and CDR2 LQKENI. This CDR3 has 16 amino acids. The CDR3 DNA follows: TGTGCCAGCTCGTCATCATCGGCAGGGAGTGGAAACACCATATATTTT. Its protein is CASSSSSAGSGNTIYF.

The chain uses TRBV7-9 and TRBJ1-2; D call uncertain. Germline V gives CDR1 SEHNR, CDR2 FQNEAQ (reference sequence). CDR3 length equals 13 residues. V was trimmed by 2 bases and J by 3 bases, leaving 7 bases between them. The CDR3 loop reads CASSLYQDYGYTF. As DNA, the CDR3 is TGTGCCAGCAGCTTATACCAGGACTATGGCTACACCTTC.

The chain carries TRBV7-8 and TRBJ1-1, with TRBD1 as a possible D gene (6 bases). Trimming removed 0 bases from V and 10 bases from J, with 15 bases in between. The CDR3 extends over 14 amino acids. Germline CDR1 SGHVS, CDR2 FQNEAQ. The CDR3 region has the DNA TGTGCCAGCAGCTTAGCGACCGTAGGGGGGGGAGCTTTCTTT. Its translation is CASSLATVGGGAFF.

This chain links TRBV7-8 with TRBJ2-7; 7 nucleotides agree with TRBD2. V lost 4 bases, J lost 3 bases, and 9 bases stayed unmatched. From germline, CDR1 is SGHVS and CDR2 FQNEAQ. This CDR3 region has 15 residues. As DNA, the CDR3 is TGTGCCAGCAGCTCTCCTTGGACTAGTATCTACGAGCAGTACTTC. As protein: CASSSPWTSIYEQYF.

The chain is built from TRBV10-2 and TRBJ2-3; TRBD2 matches 14 bases. Germline CDR1 and CDR2: WSHSY and SAAADI. V dropped 8 bases and J dropped 6; count of bases not matched to a gene: 7. The CDR3 sequence is 15 residues long. The CDR3 region is CASRMGLAGEDTQYF. The CDR3 DNA reads as TGCGCCAGCCGCATGGGACTAGCGGGGGAGGATACGCAGTATTTT.

The J gene is TRBJ2-7, the V gene TRBV10-3, with TRBD2 matching 10 bases. CDR3 size: 14 residues. V shed 4 bases, J shed 0 bases, and the junction held 0 bases outside the gene matches. Germline CDR1 is ENHRY and CDR2 is SYGVKD. Here the CDR3 reads CAISASGSSYEQYF. The CDR3 nucleotides read TGTGCCATCAGTGCTAGCGGGAGCTCCTACGAGCAGTACTTC.

The chain has TRBV5-6 and TRBJ2-1; 11 positions agree with TRBD2. The CDR3 is 15 residues long. Germline lookup yields CDR1 SGHDT and CDR2 YYEEEE. Unmatched junction bases numbered 7, after V lost 4 bases and J lost 7 bases. The DNA of the CDR3 is TGTGCCAGCAGCGTGGGACTAGCGGCAAGGAATGAGCAGTTCTTC. Translating gives CASSVGLAARNEQFF.

This rearrangement joins TRBV20-1 to TRBJ2-1; 7 bases match TRBD2. The CDR3 runs 11 residues. In germline, CDR1 is DFQATT, CDR2 SNEGSKA (reference sequence). V shed 8 bases and J 10 bases; nucleotides not matched to a gene: 8. The CDR3 nucleotides read TGCAGTCCGTCCCAGGGAGGGGAGCAGTTCTTC. It encodes CSPSQGGEQFF.

The chain has TRBV27 and TRBJ2-7; TRBD2 aligns across 10 bases. Germline CDR1 is MNHEY and CDR2 is SMNVEV (reference sequence). J was trimmed by 0 bases and V by 6 bases; bases with no gene match: 5. This CDR3 has 15 amino acids. DNA for the CDR3: TGTGCCAGCAGCTATAGCGGGGGGACCTCCTACGAGCAGTACTTC. Amino acids: CASSYSGGTSYEQYF.

In this sample, this clone turned up once. This sequence joins TRBV19 and TRBJ2-2; 7 nucleotides match TRBD1. The CDR3 runs to 16 residues. Trimming took 4 bases from V and 6 from J; bases not matched to a gene: 11. The germline CDR1 and CDR2 sequences are LNHDA and SQIVND (reference sequence). The CDR3 sequence: CASSTLRRQGPGELFF. Here the CDR3 DNA reads TGTGCCAGTAGTACCCTAAGGAGACAGGGCCCCGGGGAGCTGTTTTTT. The full variable domain, its missing parts supplied by reference TRBV19 and TRBJ2-2, is DGGITQSPKYLFRKEGQNVTLSCEQNLNHDAMYWYRQDPGQGLRLIYYSQIVNDFQKGDIAEGYSVSREKKESFPLTVTSAQKNPTAFYLCASSTLRRQGPGELFFGEGSRLTVL.

The chain joins TRBV6-6 to TRBJ2-7; D call uncertain. CDR1 and CDR2 from the germline V gene are MNHNY and SVGAGI (reference sequence). This CDR3 has 15 amino acids. V lost 2 bases to trimming and J lost 1 base, with 12 bases between them. The CDR3 bases are TGTGCCAGCAGTTACGTAGGGTCCCTTTCCTACGAGCAGTACTTC. Translating it yields CASSYVGSLSYEQYF.

The chain recombines TRBV18 with TRBJ2-7; D ambiguous. The CDR3 consists of 12 residues. The V and J ends lost 5 bases and 3 bases respectively, with 8 bases between them. Germline V gene sequence: CDR1 KGHSH, CDR2 LQKENI. CDR3: CASSSVGYEQYF. In DNA, the CDR3 is TGTGCCAGCTCATCAGTCGGCTACGAGCAGTACTTC.

The V and J genes are TRBV10-3 and TRBJ2-7; D is possibly TRBD2 (5 bases). CDR1 is ENHRY, CDR2 SYGVKD, per germline. The CDR3 extends over 14 amino acids. The V end lost 6 bases, the J end lost 2 bases, and 14 bases lay between the germline ends. The chain's CDR3 is CAIRPGTETYEQYF. The CDR3 DNA reads TGTGCCATCAGGCCGGGAACGGAAACCTACGAGCAGTACTTC.

This chain links TRBV27 with TRBJ2-7; D gene uncertain. Trimming stripped 2 bases from V and 1 base from J, with 9 bases between. Germline V gives CDR1 MNHEY, CDR2 SMNVEV (reference sequence). This CDR3 region has 14 residues. The DNA for the CDR3 is TGTGCCAGCAGTTTAGTCGGCCCGTCCTACGAGCAGTACTTC. Residues: CASSLVGPSYEQYF.

The chain couples TRBV27 to TRBJ1-2; D gene ambiguous. Germline-derived CDR1 and CDR2 are MNHEY and SMNVEV (reference sequence). The CDR3 is made up of 12 amino acids. Trimming took 6 bases from V and 4 from J, leaving 9 bases between them. CDR3 DNA: TGTGCCAGCAGGAGGAGCGGCTATGGCTACACCTTC. It encodes CASRRSGYGYTF.

The sample holds one count of this clone. The chain carries TRBV19 and TRBJ1-5; D call uncertain. Trimming shortened V by 6 bases and J by 4 bases, and 19 bases separated the two germline ends. Germline CDR1 reads LNHDA; CDR2 reads SQIVND (reference sequence). CDR3 length: 16 amino acids. The CDR3 loop is CASRSNGRSLNQPQHF. The CDR3 DNA sequence: TGTGCCAGTAGATCCAACGGACGATCGCTTAATCAGCCCCAGCATTTT.

The chain joins TRBV15 to TRBJ2-3; D call uncertain. This CDR3 is 13 amino acids long. The V end was cut by 0 bases, the J end by 6 bases, with 7 bases between. CDR1 and CDR2 from the germline V gene are LNHNV and YYDKDF (reference sequence). CDR3 residues: CATSRDGVDTQYF. The CDR3 DNA follows: TGTGCCACCAGCAGAGATGGGGTCGATACGCAGTATTTT. The variable domain in full, with the rest retrieved from reference TRBV15 and TRBJ2-3, is DAMVIQNPRYQVTQFGKPVTLSCSQTLNHNVMYWYQQKSSQAPKLLFHYYDKDFNNEADTPDNFQSRRPNTSFCFLDIRSPGLGDTAMYLCATSRDGVDTQYFGPGTRLTVL.

The CDR3 protein is CASSPQGGGLREQYF. The CDR3 region has the DNA TGCGCCAGCAGCCCCCAGGGGGGGGGCCTACGCGAGCAGTACTTC. The chain couples TRBV5-1 to TRBJ2-7; the D gene could be TRBD1 or TRBD2 (7 bases each). V was clipped by 4 bases and J by 6 bases, with 20 bases between them. CDR3 length equals 15 residues. Germline assignment: CDR1 SGHRS and CDR2 YFSETQ.

This chain joins TRBV5-4 and TRBJ1-1, with D possibly matching TRBD1 (6 bases). Trimming took 1 base from V and 4 from J, leaving 23 bases between them. Per germline, CDR1 SGHNT and CDR2 YYREEE (reference sequence). There are 18 residues in the CDR3. The CDR3: CASSLPLRQVGKSTEAFF. In DNA, the CDR3 is TGTGCCAGCAGCTTGCCGCTCCGACAGGTGGGGAAAAGCACTGAAGCTTTCTTT.

The chain is built from TRBV18 and TRBJ2-7; D is possibly TRBD2 (6 bases). The V gene's germline CDR1 is KGHSH and CDR2 LQKENI. The V end lost 6 bases, the J end lost 5 bases, and 20 bases lay between the germline ends. CDR3 length equals 15 residues. The CDR3 DNA is TGTGCCAGCTCTCCGTTCGGGACTCGGGGACACGAGCAGTACTTC. Translated: CASSPFGTRGHEQYF.

The V and J genes are TRBV9 and TRBJ1-2; D is possibly TRBD1 (5 bases). Trimming took 4 bases from V and 5 from J, leaving 12 bases between them. The CDR3 length is 13 residues. Germline V lookup: CDR1 SGDLS, CDR2 YYNGEE. CDR3 sequence: CASSPPAGYGYTF. In DNA, the CDR3 is TGTGCCAGCAGCCCCCCGGCAGGGTATGGCTACACCTTC.